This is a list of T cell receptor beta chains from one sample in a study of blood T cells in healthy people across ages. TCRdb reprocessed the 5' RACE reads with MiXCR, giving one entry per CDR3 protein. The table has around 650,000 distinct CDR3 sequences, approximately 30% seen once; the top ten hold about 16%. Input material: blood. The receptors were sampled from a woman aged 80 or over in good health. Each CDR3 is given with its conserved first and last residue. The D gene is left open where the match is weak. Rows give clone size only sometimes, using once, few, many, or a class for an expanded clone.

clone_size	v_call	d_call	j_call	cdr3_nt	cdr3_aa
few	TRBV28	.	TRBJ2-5	TGTGCCAGCAGTTTTCCGAACCAAGAGACCCAGTACTTC	CASSFPNQETQYF
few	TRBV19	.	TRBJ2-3	TGTGCCAGTAGTGGTCCTCAGGGCAGGAGAGATACGCAGTATTTT	CASSGPQGRRDTQYF
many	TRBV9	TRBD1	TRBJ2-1	TGTGCCAGCAGTTCACAGGGGACGGGTGAGCAGTTCTTC	CASSSQGTGEQFF
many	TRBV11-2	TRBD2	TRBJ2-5	TGTGCCAGCAGCTACGGGACTAGCGGGGGGGAGTATGAGACCCAGTACTTC	CASSYGTSGGEYETQYF
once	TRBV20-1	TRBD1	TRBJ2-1	TGCAGTGCCCCAAGGGCCAGGGGGCGAGACAATGAGCAGTTCTTC	CSAPRARGRDNEQFF
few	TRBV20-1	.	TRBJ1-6	TGCAGTGCTAGAGGGGGGAGGTCCTATAATTCACCCCTCCACTTT	CSARGGRSYNSPLHF
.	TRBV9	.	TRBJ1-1	TGTGCCAGCAGCGTAGCTACGAACAGAGCGAACACTGAAGCTTTCTTT	CASSVATNRANTEAFF
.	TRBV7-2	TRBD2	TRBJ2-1	TGTGCCAGCAGCTCAAAGGGACTAACGGGATACGGTGAGCAGTTCTTC	CASSSKGLTGYGEQFF
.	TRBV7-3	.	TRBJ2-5	TGTGCCAGCAGCTTGTGGGCCGGGGAGACCCAGTACTTC	CASSLWAGETQYF
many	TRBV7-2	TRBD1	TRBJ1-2	TGTGCCAGCAGCTTAGCGAGCAGGGGGCACAATGGCTACACCTTC	CASSLASRGHNGYTF
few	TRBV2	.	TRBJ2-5	TGTGCCAGCAGTACCACGGGAGCCTCCCAAGAGACCCAGTACTTC	CASSTTGASQETQYF
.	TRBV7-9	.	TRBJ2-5	TGTGCCAGCAGCAGAACTGGGACACCACAAGAGACCCAGTACTTC	CASSRTGTPQETQYF
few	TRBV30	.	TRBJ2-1	TGTGCCTGGAGCCTCCCTGGGGGTAGCTCCTACAATGAGCAGTTCTTC	CAWSLPGGSSYNEQFF
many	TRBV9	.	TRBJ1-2	TGTGCCAGCAGCGGGGATCGTGGCTACACCTTC	CASSGDRGYTF
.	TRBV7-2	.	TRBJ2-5	TGTGCCAGCAGCTGGGGGGGGGGCACAGAGACCCAGTACTTC	CASSWGGGTETQYF
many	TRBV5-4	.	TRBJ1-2	TGTGCCAGCAGCTTACGGCAGTCTTATGGCTACACCTTC	CASSLRQSYGYTF
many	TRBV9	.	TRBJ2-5	TGTGCCTCGGCGGGGCAGGCGTGGGGTGAGCAGTACTTC	CASAGQAWGEQYF
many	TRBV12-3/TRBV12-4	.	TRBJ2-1	TGTGCCAGCGGAACGGAGTACAATGAGCAGTTCTTC	CASGTEYNEQFF
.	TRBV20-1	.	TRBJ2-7	TGCAGTGCTCGCAAGTACAATGAGCAGTACTTC	CSARKYNEQYF
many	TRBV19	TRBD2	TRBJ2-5	TGTGCCAGTATGACTAGCGGGGGGTACCAAGAGACCCAGTACTTC	CASMTSGGYQETQYF
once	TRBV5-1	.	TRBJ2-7	TGCGCCAGCGGGGAGGAGAGCTCCTACGAGCAGTACTTC	CASGEESSYEQYF
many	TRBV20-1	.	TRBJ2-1	TGCAGTGCTCGTCCAGACAGACCCTACAATGAGCAGTTCTTC	CSARPDRPYNEQFF
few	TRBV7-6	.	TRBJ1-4	TGTGCCAGCAGCTTAAACGCTGGGGGGTCCGGTGAAAAACTGTTTTTT	CASSLNAGGSGEKLFF
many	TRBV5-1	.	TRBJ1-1	TGCGCCAGCAGCTCGTCTACAGGGCCTAACACTGAAGCTTTCTTT	CASSSSTGPNTEAFF
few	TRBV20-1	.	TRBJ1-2	TGCAGTGTTAGGGAGGCTGGGGGGACTGACTATGGCTACACCTTC	CSVREAGGTDYGYTF
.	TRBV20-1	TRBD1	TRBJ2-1	TGCAGTGCCACCGGGACAGGGCCCAATGAGCAGTTCTTC	CSATGTGPNEQFF
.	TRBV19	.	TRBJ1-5	TGTGCCAGTAGAAACTCGGGATCTAGCAATCAGCCCCAGCATTTT	CASRNSGSSNQPQHF
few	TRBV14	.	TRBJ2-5	TGTGCCAGCAGCCAAGAGTGGTTTTCCGCGAACCAAGAGACCCAGTACTTC	CASSQEWFSANQETQYF
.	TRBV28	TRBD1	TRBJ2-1	TGTGCCAGCAGCCGATACCAAACAGGGGTCCCCGAGCAGTTCTTC	CASSRYQTGVPEQFF
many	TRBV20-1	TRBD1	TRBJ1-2	TGCAGTGCCAAACCGGGACAGACTAACTATGGCTACACCTTC	CSAKPGQTNYGYTF
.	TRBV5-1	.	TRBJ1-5	TGCGCCAGCAGCGTGGGAGGCAATCAGCCCCAGCATTTT	CASSVGGNQPQHF
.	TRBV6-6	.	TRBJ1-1	TGTGCCAGCAGTTACCCGGACAGAGATGAAGCTTTCTTT	CASSYPDRDEAFF
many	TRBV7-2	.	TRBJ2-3	TGTGCCAGCAGCCCTTCGTCGGGACGAGAGGCGCAGTATTTT	CASSPSSGREAQYF
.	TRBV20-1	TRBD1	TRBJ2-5	TGCAGTGTTAGAGACACTTTCTTAGGCGGGCCGGGACAGGGTCAAGAGACCCAGTACTTC	CSVRDTFLGGPGQGQETQYF
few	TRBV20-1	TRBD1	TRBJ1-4	TGCAGTGCTAGAGATAACAGGGGTGAAAAACTGTTTTTT	CSARDNRGEKLFF
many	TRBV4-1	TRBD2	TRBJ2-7	TGCGCCAGCAGCCTACGTGAGGGAAGCGGGGGGGGCAGAGCCTACGAGCAGTACTTC	CASSLREGSGGGRAYEQYF
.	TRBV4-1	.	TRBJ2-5	TGCGCCAGCAGCCAAGTCGCTAGCAGGGGACCCCCGGAGACCCAGTACTTC	CASSQVASRGPPETQYF
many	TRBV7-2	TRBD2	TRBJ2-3	TGTGCCAGCAGCCGGGCTAGCGGGGGGCGGACCACAGATACGCAGTATTTT	CASSRASGGRTTDTQYF
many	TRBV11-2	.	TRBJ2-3	TGTGCCAGCAGCTCATTATCAGGCAGAGGAGATACGCAGTATTTT	CASSSLSGRGDTQYF
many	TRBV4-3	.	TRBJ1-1	TGCGCCAGCAGCCAAGACGGGGGGCTATCCGAAGCTTTCTTT	CASSQDGGLSEAFF
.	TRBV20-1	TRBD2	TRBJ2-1	TGCAGTGCTAGAGTAATAGCGGGCCCCCGGGAGCAGTTCTTC	CSARVIAGPREQFF
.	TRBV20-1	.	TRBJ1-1	TGCAGTGCTTCCGTGGGGGGGGCTGAAGCTTTCTTT	CSASVGGAEAFF
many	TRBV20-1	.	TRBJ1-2	TGCAGTGCTAGAGATCGCGTCAGAGCGACCGGCTACACCTTC	CSARDRVRATGYTF
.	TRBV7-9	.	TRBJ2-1	TGTGCCAGCAGCTTTCGGGCTGGGGTTACACGGGGCAATGAGCAGTTCTTC	CASSFRAGVTRGNEQFF
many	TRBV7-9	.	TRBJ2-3	TGTGCCAGCAGCTTAGTAAGACCACCTAGCACAGATACGCAGTATTTT	CASSLVRPPSTDTQYF
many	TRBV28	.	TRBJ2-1	TGTGCCAGCAGCGAACCGGGTCCCGGCGGGAATGAGCAGTTCTTC	CASSEPGPGGNEQFF
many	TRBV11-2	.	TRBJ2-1	TGTGCCAGCAGCTTAGCTGCCGTCGGGTTTGAGCAGTTCTTC	CASSLAAVGFEQFF
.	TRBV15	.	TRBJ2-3	TGTGCCACCAGCTACCTACGGGGGATCACAGATACGCAGTATTTT	CATSYLRGITDTQYF
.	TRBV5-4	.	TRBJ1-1	TGTGCCAGCAGCTTGGGGGTAGACGAAACTATGAACACTGAAGCTTTCTTT	CASSLGVDETMNTEAFF
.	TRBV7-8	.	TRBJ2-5	TGTGTCAGCAGCTTAGAAGGGTGGGAAACCCAGTACTTC	CVSSLEGWETQYF
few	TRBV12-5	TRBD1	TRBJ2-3	TGTGCTAGTGGGTCCGGACAGGAGGCCACGGATACGCAGTATTTT	CASGSGQEATDTQYF
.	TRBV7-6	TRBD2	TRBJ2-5	TGTGCCAGCAGCGAAACCGGGACTAGCGGGGAGACCCAGTACTTC	CASSETGTSGETQYF
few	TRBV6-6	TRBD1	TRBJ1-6	TGTGCCAGCAGTTACTCAGGGGGCGGTTATAATTCACCCCCCCACTTT	CASSYSGGGYNSPPHF
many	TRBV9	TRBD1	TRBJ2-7	TGTGCCAGCAGCGTAGGGGAGGGACAGGGAACCTACGAGCAGTACTTC	CASSVGEGQGTYEQYF
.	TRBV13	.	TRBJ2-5	TGTGCCAGCAGCTTAAGTCCCTCGGACAGAAACCAAGAGACCCAGTACTTC	CASSLSPSDRNQETQYF
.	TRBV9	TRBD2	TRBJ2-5	TGTGCCAGCAGCGGAAGCGGGGGTCTGGGTAATGAGCAGTACTTC	CASSGSGGLGNEQYF
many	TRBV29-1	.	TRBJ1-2	TGCAGCGCAGTAGTCTTACAGGCCTCCCGCGACTACACCTTC	CSAVVLQASRDYTF